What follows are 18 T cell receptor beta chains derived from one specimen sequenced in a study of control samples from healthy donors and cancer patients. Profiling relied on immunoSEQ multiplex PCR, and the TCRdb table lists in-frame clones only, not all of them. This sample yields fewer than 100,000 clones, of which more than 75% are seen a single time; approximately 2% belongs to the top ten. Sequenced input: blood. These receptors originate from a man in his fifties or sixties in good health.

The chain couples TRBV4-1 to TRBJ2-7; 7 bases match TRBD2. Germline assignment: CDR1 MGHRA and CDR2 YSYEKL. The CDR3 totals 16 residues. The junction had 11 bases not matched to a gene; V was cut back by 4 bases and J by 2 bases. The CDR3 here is CASSRVLARGAYEQYF. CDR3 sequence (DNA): TGCGCCAGCAGCCGGGTACTTGCTCGGGGGGCCTACGAGCAGTACTTC.

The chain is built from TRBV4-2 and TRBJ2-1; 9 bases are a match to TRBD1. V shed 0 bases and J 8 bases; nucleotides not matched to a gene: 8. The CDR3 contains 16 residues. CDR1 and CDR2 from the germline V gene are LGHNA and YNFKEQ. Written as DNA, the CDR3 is TGTGCCAGCAGCCAAGAACCGGGGACAGGGTCCGATGAGCAGTTCTTC. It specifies CASSQEPGTGSDEQFF.

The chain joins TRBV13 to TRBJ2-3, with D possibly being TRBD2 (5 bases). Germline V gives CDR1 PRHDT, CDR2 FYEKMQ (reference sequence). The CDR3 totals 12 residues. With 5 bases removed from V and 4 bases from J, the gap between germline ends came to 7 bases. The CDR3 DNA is TGTGCCAGCAGCACAGCGGCAGATACGCAGTATTTT. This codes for CASSTAADTQYF.

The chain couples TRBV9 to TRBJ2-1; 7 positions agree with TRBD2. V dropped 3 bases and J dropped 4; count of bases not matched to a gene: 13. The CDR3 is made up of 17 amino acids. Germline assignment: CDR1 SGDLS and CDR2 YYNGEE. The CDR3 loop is CASSAVTPGLTYNEQFF. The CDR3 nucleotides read TGTGCCAGCAGCGCCGTGACCCCGGGACTAACTTACAATGAGCAGTTCTTC.

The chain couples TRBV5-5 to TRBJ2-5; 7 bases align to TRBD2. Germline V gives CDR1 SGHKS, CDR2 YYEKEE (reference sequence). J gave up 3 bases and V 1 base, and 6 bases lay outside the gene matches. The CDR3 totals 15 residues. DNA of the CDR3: TGTGCCAGCAGCTTGCTCGGGAGGAGGGAAGAGACCCAGTACTTC. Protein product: CASSLLGRREETQYF.

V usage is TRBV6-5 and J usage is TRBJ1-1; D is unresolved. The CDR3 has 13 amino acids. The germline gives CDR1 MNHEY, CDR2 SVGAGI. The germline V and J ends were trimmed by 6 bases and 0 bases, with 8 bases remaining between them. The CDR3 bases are TGTGCCAGCAGACTGATCATGAACACTGAAGCTTTCTTT. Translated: CASRLIMNTEAFF.

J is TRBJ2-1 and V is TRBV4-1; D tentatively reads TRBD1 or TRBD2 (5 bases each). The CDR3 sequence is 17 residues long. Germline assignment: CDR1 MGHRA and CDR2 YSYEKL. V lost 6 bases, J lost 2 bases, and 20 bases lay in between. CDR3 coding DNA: TGCGCCAGCAGGGGCGGCAGTACGGGGCCGACCTACAATGAGCAGTTCTTC. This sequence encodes CASRGGSTGPTYNEQFF.

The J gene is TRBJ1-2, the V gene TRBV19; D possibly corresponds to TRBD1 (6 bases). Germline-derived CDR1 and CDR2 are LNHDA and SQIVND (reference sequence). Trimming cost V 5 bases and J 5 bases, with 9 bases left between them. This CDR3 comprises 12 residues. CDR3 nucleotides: TGTGCCAGTAGTTACAGGGTTTATGGCTACACCTTC. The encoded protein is CASSYRVYGYTF.

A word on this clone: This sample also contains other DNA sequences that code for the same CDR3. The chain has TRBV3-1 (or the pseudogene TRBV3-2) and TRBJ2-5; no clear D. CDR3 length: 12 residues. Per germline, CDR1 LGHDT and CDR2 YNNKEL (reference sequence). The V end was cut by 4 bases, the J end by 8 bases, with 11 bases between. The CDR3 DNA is TGTGCCAGCAGCCGATACGGAGAAACCCAGTACTTC. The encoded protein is CASSRYGETQYF.

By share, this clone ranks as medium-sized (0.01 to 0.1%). The CDR3 nucleotides read TGTGCCAGCAGCGTAACAGGAGATAATTCACCCCTCCACTTT. This codes for CASSVTGDNSPLHF. This chain uses TRBV6-5 with TRBJ1-6, with D possibly matching TRBD1 (5 bases). Trimming shortened V by 6 bases and J by 5 bases, and 11 bases separated the two germline ends. Germline values: CDR1 MNHEY, CDR2 SVGAGI. The CDR3 sequence is 14 residues long.

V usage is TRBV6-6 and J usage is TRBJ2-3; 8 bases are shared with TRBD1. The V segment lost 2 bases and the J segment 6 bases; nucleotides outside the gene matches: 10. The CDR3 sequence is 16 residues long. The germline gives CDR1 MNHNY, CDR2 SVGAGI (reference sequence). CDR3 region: CASSYPTGGGLDTQYF. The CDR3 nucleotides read TGTGCCAGCAGTTACCCAACAGGGGGAGGCTTGGATACGCAGTATTTT.

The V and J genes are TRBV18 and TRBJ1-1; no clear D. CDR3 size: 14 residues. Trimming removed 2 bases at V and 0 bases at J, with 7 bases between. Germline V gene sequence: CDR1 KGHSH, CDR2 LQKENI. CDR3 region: CASSPSRMNTEAFF. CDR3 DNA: TGTGCCAGCTCACCATCCAGGATGAACACTGAAGCTTTCTTT.

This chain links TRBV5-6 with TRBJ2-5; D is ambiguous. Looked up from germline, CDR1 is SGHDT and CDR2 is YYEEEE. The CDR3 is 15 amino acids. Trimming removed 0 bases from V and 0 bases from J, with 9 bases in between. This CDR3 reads CASSLVSGYQETQYF. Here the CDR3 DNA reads TGTGCCAGCAGCTTGGTGAGTGGGTACCAAGAGACCCAGTACTTC.

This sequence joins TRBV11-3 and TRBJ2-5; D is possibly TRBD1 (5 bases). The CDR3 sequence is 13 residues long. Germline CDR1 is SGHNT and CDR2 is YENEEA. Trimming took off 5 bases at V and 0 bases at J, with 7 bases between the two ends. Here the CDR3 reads CASSRTYQETQYF. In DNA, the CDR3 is TGTGCCAGCAGCCGGACATACCAAGAGACCCAGTACTTC. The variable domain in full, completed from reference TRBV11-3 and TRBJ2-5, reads EAGVVQSPRYKIIEKKQPVAFWCNPISGHNTLYWYLQNLGQGPELLIRYENEEAVDDSQLPKDRFSAERLKGVDSTLKIQPAELGDSAVYLCASSRTYQETQYFGPGTRLLVL.

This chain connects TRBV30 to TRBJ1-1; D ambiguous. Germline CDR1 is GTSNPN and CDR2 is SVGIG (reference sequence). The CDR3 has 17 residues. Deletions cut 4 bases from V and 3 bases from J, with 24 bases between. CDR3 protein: CAWIGDSNLWRYTEAFF. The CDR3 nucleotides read TGTGCCTGGATAGGAGATTCGAATCTGTGGAGGTACACTGAAGCTTTCTTT.

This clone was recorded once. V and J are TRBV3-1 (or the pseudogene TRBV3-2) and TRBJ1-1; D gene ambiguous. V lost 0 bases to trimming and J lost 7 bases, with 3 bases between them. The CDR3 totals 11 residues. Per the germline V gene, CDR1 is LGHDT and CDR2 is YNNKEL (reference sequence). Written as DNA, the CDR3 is TGTGCCAGCAGCCAAGACCTTGAAGCTTTCTTT. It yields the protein CASSQDLEAFF.

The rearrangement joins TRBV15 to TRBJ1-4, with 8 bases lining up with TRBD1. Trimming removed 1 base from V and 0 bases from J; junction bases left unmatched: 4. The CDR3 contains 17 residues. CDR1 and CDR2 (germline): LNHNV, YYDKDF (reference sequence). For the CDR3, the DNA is TGTGCCACCAGCAGAGTAGGACAGGGCCCAACTAATGAAAAACTGTTTTTT. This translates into CATSRVGQGPTNEKLFF.

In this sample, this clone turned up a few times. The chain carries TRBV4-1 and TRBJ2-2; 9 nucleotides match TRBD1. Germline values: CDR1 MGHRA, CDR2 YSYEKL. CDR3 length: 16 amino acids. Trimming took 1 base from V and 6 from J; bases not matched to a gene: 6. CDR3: CASSQVGQGVAGELFF. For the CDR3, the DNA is TGCGCCAGCAGCCAAGTGGGACAGGGAGTCGCCGGGGAGCTGTTTTTT.